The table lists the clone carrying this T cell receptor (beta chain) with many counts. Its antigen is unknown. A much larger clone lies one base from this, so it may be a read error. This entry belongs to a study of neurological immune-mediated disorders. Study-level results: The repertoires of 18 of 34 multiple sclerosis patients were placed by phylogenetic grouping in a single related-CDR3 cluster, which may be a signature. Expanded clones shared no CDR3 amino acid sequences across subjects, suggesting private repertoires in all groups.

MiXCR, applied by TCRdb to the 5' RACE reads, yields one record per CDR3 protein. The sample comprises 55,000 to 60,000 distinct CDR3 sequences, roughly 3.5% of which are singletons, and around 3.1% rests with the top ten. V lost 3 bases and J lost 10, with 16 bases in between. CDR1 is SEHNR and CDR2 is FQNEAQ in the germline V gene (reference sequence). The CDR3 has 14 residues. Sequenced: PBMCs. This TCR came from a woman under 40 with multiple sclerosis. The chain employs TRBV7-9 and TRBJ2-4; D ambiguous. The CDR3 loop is CASSFNREGEIQYF. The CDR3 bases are TGTGCCAGCAGCTTTAATAGGGAAGGAGAAATTCAGTACTTC.